The 12 T cell receptor beta chains below all came from one sample that was sequenced in a study of blood T cell repertoires in COVID-19 (dated by TCRdb to the early 2020s). Library method: the immunoSEQ multiplex PCR assay. The immuneACCESS repertoire file appears here via TCRdb, limited to in-frame rearrangements. These files lack a portion of the clones; in checked studies, under half of the deficit traces to unresolved V genes, and the cause of the others is not known. The sample table shows some 18,000 clones, and approximately 91% are seen once. The top ten clones comprise about 16% of the sample. The source material was peripheral blood. All receptors come from a human donor in a cohort sampled during active COVID-19.

This chain joins TRBV12-3 or TRBV12-4 and TRBJ2-7; tentatively, D is TRBD2 (6 bases). This CDR3 spans 13 amino acids. Deletions cut 3 bases from V and 4 bases from J, with 10 bases between. The CDR3 DNA reads TGTGCCAGCAGTTTGGTCGGAGGGTACGAGCAGTACTTC. Its protein is CASSLVGGYEQYF.

CDR3 in amino acids: CASSPSDGKLFF. The CDR3 DNA reads as TGTGCCAGCAGCCCCTCTGATGGCAAACTGTTTTTT. This sequence joins TRBV28 and TRBJ1-4, with unresolved D. CDR3 length: 12 amino acids. The germline V gene encodes CDR1 MDHEN and CDR2 SYDVKM. V was clipped by 6 bases and J by 11 bases, with 13 bases between them.

This sequence joins TRBV6-1 and TRBJ2-7, with D maybe TRBD2 (6 bases). V lost 4 bases and J lost 4, with 20 bases in between. This CDR3 comprises 16 residues. Germline CDR1 and CDR2: MNHNS and SASEGT. CDR3 loop: CASSAARDWGGYEQYF. DNA of the CDR3: TGTGCCAGCAGTGCCGCGAGGGATTGGGGAGGATACGAGCAGTACTTC.

The rearrangement joins TRBV18 to TRBJ1-1, with 9 bases identical to TRBD1. The CDR3 is 15 residues long. Germline V CDR1 and CDR2: KGHSH, LQKENI. The V gene end was trimmed by 3 bases and the J gene end by 3 bases; junction bases not matched to a gene: 5. The CDR3 nucleotides are TGTGCCAGCTCACCCATCGGGACAGGGTACACTGAAGCTTTCTTT. Translation: CASSPIGTGYTEAFF.

This chain connects TRBV29-1 to TRBJ2-3, with D tentatively TRBD1 (5 bases). Trimming stripped 0 bases from V and 0 bases from J, with 10 bases between. Germline CDR1 reads SQVTM; CDR2 reads ANQGSEA. The CDR3 loop spans 15 amino acids. CDR3 residues: CSVEDVRGSTDTQYF. CDR3 sequence (DNA): TGCAGCGTTGAAGACGTTAGGGGAAGCACAGATACGCAGTATTTT.

This clone was detected only once. V is TRBV5-4 and J is TRBJ2-7, with 12 positions matching TRBD2. This CDR3 spans 14 amino acids. With 4 bases clipped from V and 4 bases from J, the junction kept 3 bases outside the gene matches. The germline gives CDR1 SGHNT, CDR2 YYREEE (reference sequence). CDR3 residues: CASSGLAGRYEQYF. In DNA, the CDR3 is TGTGCCAGCAGCGGACTAGCGGGGAGGTACGAGCAGTACTTC. Full variable domain (missing parts from reference TRBV5-4 and TRBJ2-7): ETGVTQSPTHLIKTRGQQVTLRCSSQSGHNTVSWYQQALGQGPQFIFQYYREEENGRGNFPPRFSGLQFPNYSSELNVNALELDDSALYLCASSGLAGRYEQYFGPGTRLTVT.

The V and J genes are TRBV10-1 and TRBJ1-5; 7 positions agree with TRBD1. Losses at the gene ends were 4 bases for V and 2 bases for J; bases not matched to a gene: 5. Germline V gene data show CDR1 as WNHNN and CDR2 as SYGVQD (reference sequence). CDR3 size: 15 residues. CDR3 in amino acids: CASSGGQGGNQPQHF. In nucleotides, the CDR3 is TGCGCCAGCAGTGGGGGCCAGGGGGGCAATCAGCCCCAGCATTTT.

CDR3 sequence: CASSFSPLLATEQYF. The CDR3 DNA reads as TGTGCCAGCAGTTTCAGCCCACTACTAGCGACCGAGCAGTACTTC. V usage is TRBV6-5 and J usage is TRBJ2-7; 7 nucleotides line up with TRBD2. V lost 4 bases and J lost 6; bases outside the gene matches: 12. Germline CDR1 MNHEY, CDR2 SVGAGI. CDR3 length equals 15 residues.

The chain carries TRBV2 and TRBJ2-2; no definite D call. CDR1 SNHLY and CDR2 FYNNEI come from the germline V gene. V shed 7 bases and J shed 4 bases, with 13 bases lying between them. The CDR3 spans 14 residues. The CDR3 region is CASNPPYGTGELFF. The CDR3 DNA follows: TGTGCCAGCAATCCCCCCTACGGCACCGGGGAGCTGTTTTTT.

The J gene is TRBJ1-1, the V gene TRBV7-6; D unresolved. The V and J ends lost 3 bases and 1 base respectively, with 6 bases between them. Per germline, CDR1 SGHVS and CDR2 FNYEAQ. CDR3 length: 13 amino acids. The CDR3 loop is CASSFTANTEAFF. CDR3 DNA sequence: TGTGCCAGCAGCTTTACAGCGAACACTGAAGCTTTCTTT.

V and J are TRBV3-1 (or the pseudogene TRBV3-2) and TRBJ2-1, with 9 bases identical to TRBD2. The V and J ends lost 4 bases and 6 bases, in that order; junction bases with no gene match: 10. Germline CDR1 is LGHDT and CDR2 is YNNKEL (reference sequence). The CDR3 runs 16 residues. In DNA form, the CDR3 reads TGTGCCAGCAGCCCCTGGGGGAGTAGCGGGAGCAATGAGCAGTTCTTC. Translating it yields CASSPWGSSGSNEQFF.

The rearrangement uses TRBV27 and TRBJ2-7; 9 nucleotides match TRBD1. The CDR3 is 14 amino acids. Per germline, CDR1 MNHEY and CDR2 SMNVEV (reference sequence). J was trimmed by 6 bases and V by 4 bases; bases with no gene match: 7. CDR3 loop: CASSSRDRVSEQYF. The CDR3 coding sequence is TGTGCCAGCAGTTCCCGGGACAGGGTGTCCGAGCAGTACTTC.